This T cell receptor (beta chain) stems from a study of OX40 agonist ivuxolimab in advanced cancers. Study-wide background: Ivuxolimab, an agonistic anti-OX40 (CD134) antibody, was given to patients.

V dropped 7 bases and J dropped 5 bases, with 17 bases sitting between them. Germline V gene lookup returns CDR1 SQVTM and CDR2 ANQGSEA. The CDR3 contains 13 residues. With respect to this clone: Its antigen remains unknown.

Libraries were prepared by immunoSEQ multiplex PCR; TCRdb keeps only in-frame clonotypes and omits some of them. Among some 64,000 clones listed, almost 85% were seen once. Study-wide results and limits: At 0.1 to 3.0 mg/kg and by week 6, clonal expansion occurred in CD4+ and CD8+ blood T cells.

The study sampled blood at baseline, cycle 4 day 1, and cycle 7 day 1. The receptor was isolated from an adult with an advanced solid tumor such as melanoma, head and neck, liver or kidney cancer. The V call is TRBV29-1, the J call TRBJ2-5, with D possibly TRBD2 on 7 matching bases. The sequencing here drew on CD4+ or CD8+ T cells sorted from blood, taken in a trial of the OX40 agonist ivuxolimab. The CDR3 is CSARGGGEETQYF. The CDR3 bases are TGCAGCGCCCGTGGAGGGGGGGAGGAGACCCAGTACTTC.